Reported below is one T cell receptor (beta chain). These data originate in a study of T-cell reconstitution after alpha-beta-depleted transplantation in children. Unique molecular identifiers were incorporated when the TCRbeta library was constructed. From the PCR reads, TCRdb called clonotypes with MiXCR, one entry per CDR3 protein. Among approximately 400,000 distinct CDR3 sequences listed, approximately 11% were seen once. Germline-derived CDR1 and CDR2 are LNHNV and YYDKDF (reference sequence). Trimming pared 3 bases from V and 4 bases from J, leaving 7 bases between. CDR3 size: 13 residues. The sample here was PBMCs from the stem cell graft donor, taken from the stem cell graft. The sequence came from a human donor who donated a stem cell graft to a child with acute myeloid leukemia. The rearrangement uses TRBV15 and TRBJ1-5, with D hard to call. CDR3 region: CATSSYINQPQHF. In DNA, the CDR3 is TGTGCCACCAGCAGCTATATAAATCAGCCCCAGCATTTT.